The entry that follows covers one TCR beta chain sequence. This sample is part of a study of blood T cell repertoires in COVID-19. Study details: Samples of COVID-19 (acute and convalescent) were obtained from the United States, Italy and Spain. PBMCs, B-cell-depleted T cells, or T cells provided the cDNA or gDNA that made up the material.

Looked up from germline, CDR1 is SGHRS and CDR2 is YFSETQ. V lost 2 bases to trimming and J lost 8 bases; unmatched junction nucleotides: 8. CDR3 length: 15 amino acids. Per the authors' pipeline: Using reference gene primer amplification, nucleated cell counts were estimated. Sequencing was performed with immunoSEQ multiplex PCR; in TCRdb, only in-frame clones are kept and a portion is missing. That table gives V, J and clone size, and the DNA gave D and trimming. The sample consists of under 200,000 clones, roughly 80% of them appearing once. The V gene is TRBV5-1, the J gene TRBJ1-2; TRBD1 agrees at 11 bases. Sequences were obtained from peripheral blood. The clonotype was recovered from a man between 70 and 80 years old with active or convalescent COVID-19. The CDR3 spells CASSFPGQGESGYTF. For the CDR3, the DNA is TGCGCCAGCAGCTTTCCGGGACAGGGGGAGAGCGGCTACACCTTC.